The 7 T cell receptor beta chains below all came from one sample that was sequenced in a study of beta chain features in type 1 diabetes. Since all of the isolated RNA was reverse transcribed, expressed TCRB transcripts were what got sequenced. Assay: immunoSEQ multiplex PCR; the TCRdb copy retains only in-frame clones and omits some. Of hundreds of thousands of clones in the sample, 68% were seen once. Sequencing used naive CD4+ T cells from blood. The receptors derive from a man aged 25 to 40 in good health.

This clone was picked up one time. The chain has TRBV30 and TRBJ1-2; 7 nucleotides agree with TRBD1. Unmatched junction bases numbered 6, after V lost 4 bases and J lost 4 bases. The CDR3 sequence is 13 residues long. Germline V gene sequence: CDR1 GTSNPN, CDR2 SVGIG (reference sequence). CDR3 sequence: CAWNLQGSYGYTF. In DNA form, the CDR3 reads TGTGCCTGGAACCTACAGGGGAGCTATGGCTACACCTTC.

There are a few counts of this clone. V is TRBV7-8 and J is TRBJ2-7; possible D gene TRBD2, 5 bases. V dropped 0 bases and J dropped 3 bases, with 9 bases sitting between them. The CDR3 totals 14 residues. Per germline, CDR1 SGHVS and CDR2 FQNEAQ. The DNA for the CDR3 is TGTGCCAGCAGCTTAGCGAGGGTATTCTACGAGCAGTACTTC. Protein: CASSLARVFYEQYF.

This clone was picked up a small number of times. Here the CDR3 reads CASSRDLPSYNEQFF. The CDR3 DNA sequence: TGTGCCAGCAGTCGGGACTTACCTTCCTACAATGAGCAGTTCTTC. V gene TRBV14 combines with J gene TRBJ2-1; TRBD2 is a possible D gene (6 bases). V lost 6 bases to trimming and J lost 1 base, with 13 bases between them. Germline V lookup: CDR1 SGHDN, CDR2 FVKESK. CDR3 length equals 15 residues. Looking up the rest from reference TRBV14 and TRBJ2-1 gives the full variable domain: EAGVTQFPSHSVIEKGQTVTLRCDPISGHDNLYWYRRVMGKEIKFLLHFVKESKQDESGMPNNRFLAERTGGTYSTLKVQPAELEDSGVYFCASSRDLPSYNEQFFGPGTRLTVL.

This clone came up a few times. V is TRBV15 and J is TRBJ2-5; D uncertain. The CDR3 contains 18 residues. In germline, CDR1 is LNHNV, CDR2 YYDKDF (reference sequence). Trimming shortened V by 0 bases and J by 2 bases, and 19 bases separated the two germline ends. CDR3: CATSRDAVWRSEQETQYF. The CDR3 nucleotides are TGTGCCACCAGCAGAGATGCAGTCTGGCGGTCGGAACAAGAGACCCAGTACTTC.

This sequence joins TRBV15 and TRBJ2-7; D possibly corresponds to TRBD2 (5 bases). This CDR3 has 15 residues. Trimming shortened V by 1 base and J by 4 bases, and 14 bases separated the two germline ends. Germline CDR1 is LNHNV and CDR2 is YYDKDF (reference sequence). The CDR3 region has the DNA TGTGCCACCAGCAGAGTCCTACTAGGTGGTTACGAGCAGTACTTC. It yields the protein CATSRVLLGGYEQYF.

This chain joins TRBV18 and TRBJ1-1; 7 bases align to TRBD1. The germline V gene encodes CDR1 KGHSH and CDR2 LQKENI. The CDR3 runs 14 residues. Trimming took 6 bases from V and 4 from J; bases not matched to a gene: 8. CDR3 coding DNA: TGTGCCAGCTCGTCTGACAGGGTATTCACTGAAGCTTTCTTT. Amino acid sequence: CASSSDRVFTEAFF.

This clone was recorded a few times. V usage is TRBV29-1 and J usage is TRBJ2-1, with 14 bases identical to TRBD2. The germline gives CDR1 SQVTM, CDR2 ANQGSEA. Germline trimming cut 6 bases from V and 8 bases from J; bases unmatched to any gene: 6. This CDR3 is built from 14 residues. The CDR3 coding sequence is TGCAGCGTAGTCGGACTAGCGGGAGGCTATGAGCAGTTCTTC. Protein sequence: CSVVGLAGGYEQFF.